This T cell receptor beta chain was sequenced for a study of graft-versus-host responses after intestinal transplantation. Study in general: Recipients received multivisceral, liver-intestinal, or isolated intestinal transplants.

The J segment lost 4 bases and the V segment lost 3 bases, leaving 3 bases of the junction unmatched. Germline V CDR1 and CDR2: SGHNT, YENEEA. The CDR3 contains 14 residues. About this clone: Its antigen is undetermined.

The method was immunoSEQ multiplex PCR; TCRdb's version includes in-frame clones alone and lacks a portion of them. The sample holds tens of thousands of clones; over 90% are singletons and the top ten take approximately 0.2%. This specimen was unstimulated CD4+ T cells sorted from spleen or lymph node cells, taken before transplant. This clonotype was sampled from a human donor who was the organ donor for an intestinal transplant. The chain links TRBV11-3 to TRBJ2-7; 10 bases match TRBD2. The CDR3 DNA reads as TGTGCCAGCAGCTTGACTAGCGGGTCGTACGAGCAGTACTTC. Translating gives CASSLTSGSYEQYF.